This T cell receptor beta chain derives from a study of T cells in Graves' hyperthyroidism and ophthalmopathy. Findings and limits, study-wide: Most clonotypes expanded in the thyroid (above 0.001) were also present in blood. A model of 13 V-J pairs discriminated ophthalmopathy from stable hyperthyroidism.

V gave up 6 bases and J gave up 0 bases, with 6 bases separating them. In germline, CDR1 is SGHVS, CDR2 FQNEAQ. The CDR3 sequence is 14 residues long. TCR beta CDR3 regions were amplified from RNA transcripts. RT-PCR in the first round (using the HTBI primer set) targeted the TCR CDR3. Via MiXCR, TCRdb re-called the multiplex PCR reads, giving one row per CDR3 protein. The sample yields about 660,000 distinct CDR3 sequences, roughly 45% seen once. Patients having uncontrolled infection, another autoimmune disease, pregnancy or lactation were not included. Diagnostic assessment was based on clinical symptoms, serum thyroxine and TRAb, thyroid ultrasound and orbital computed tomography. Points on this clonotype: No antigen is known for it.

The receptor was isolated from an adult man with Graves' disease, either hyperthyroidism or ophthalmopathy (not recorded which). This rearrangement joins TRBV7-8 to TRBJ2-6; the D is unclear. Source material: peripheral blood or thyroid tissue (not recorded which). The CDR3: CASRGISGANVLTF. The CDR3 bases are TGTGCCAGCAGAGGGATCTCTGGGGCCAACGTCCTGACTTTC.